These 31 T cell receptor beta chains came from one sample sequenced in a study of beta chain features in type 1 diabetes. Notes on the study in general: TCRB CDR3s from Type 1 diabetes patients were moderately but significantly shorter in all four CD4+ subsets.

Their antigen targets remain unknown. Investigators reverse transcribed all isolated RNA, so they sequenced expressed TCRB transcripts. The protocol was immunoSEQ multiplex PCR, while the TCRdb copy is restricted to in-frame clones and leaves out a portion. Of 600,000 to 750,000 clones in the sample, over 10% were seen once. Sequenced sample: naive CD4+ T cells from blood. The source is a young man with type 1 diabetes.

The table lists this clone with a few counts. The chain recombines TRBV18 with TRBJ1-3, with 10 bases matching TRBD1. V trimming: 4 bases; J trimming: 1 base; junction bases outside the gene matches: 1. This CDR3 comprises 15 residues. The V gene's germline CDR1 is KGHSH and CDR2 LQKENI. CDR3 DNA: TGTGCCAGCTCACGGGACAGGGGATCTGGAAACACCATATATTTT. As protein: CASSRDRGSGNTIYF. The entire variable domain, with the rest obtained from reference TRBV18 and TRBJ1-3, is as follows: NAGVMQNPRHLVRRRGQEARLRCSPMKGHSHVYWYRQLPEEGLKFMVYLQKENIIDESGMPKERFSAEFPKEGPSILRIQQVVRGDSAAYFCASSRDRGSGNTIYFGEGSWLTVV.

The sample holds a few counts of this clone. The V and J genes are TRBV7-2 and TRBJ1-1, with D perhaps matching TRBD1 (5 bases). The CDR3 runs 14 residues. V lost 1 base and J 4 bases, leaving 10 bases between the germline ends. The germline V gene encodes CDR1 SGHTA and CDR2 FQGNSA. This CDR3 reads CASSLGGAGTEAFF. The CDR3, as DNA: TGTGCCAGCAGCTTAGGAGGGGCGGGCACTGAAGCTTTCTTT.

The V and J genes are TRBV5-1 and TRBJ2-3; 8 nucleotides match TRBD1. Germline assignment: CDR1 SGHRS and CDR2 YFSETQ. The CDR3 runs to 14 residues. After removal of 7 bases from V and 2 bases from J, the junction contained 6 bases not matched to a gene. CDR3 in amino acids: CASRWTGFTDTQYF. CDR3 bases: TGCGCCAGCCGATGGACAGGGTTCACAGATACGCAGTATTTT.

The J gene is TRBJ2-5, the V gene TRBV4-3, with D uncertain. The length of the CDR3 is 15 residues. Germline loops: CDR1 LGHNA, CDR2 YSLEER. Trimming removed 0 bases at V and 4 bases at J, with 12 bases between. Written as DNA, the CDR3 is TGCGCCAGCAGCCAAGATTTTTCAGTCGGAGAGACCCAGTACTTC. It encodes CASSQDFSVGETQYF.

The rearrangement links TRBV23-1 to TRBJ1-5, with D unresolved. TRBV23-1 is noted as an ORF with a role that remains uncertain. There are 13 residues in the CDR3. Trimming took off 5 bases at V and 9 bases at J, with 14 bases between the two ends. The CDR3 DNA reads TGCGCCAGCAGTTGGGGAGGTCGTTGGCCCCAGCATTTT. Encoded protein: CASSWGGRWPQHF.

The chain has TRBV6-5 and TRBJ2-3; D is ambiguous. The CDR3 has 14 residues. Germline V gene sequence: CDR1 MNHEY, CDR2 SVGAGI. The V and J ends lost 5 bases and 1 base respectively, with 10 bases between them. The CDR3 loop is CASSTRRGTDTQYF. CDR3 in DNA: TGTGCCAGCAGTACGAGGAGAGGCACAGATACGCAGTATTTT.

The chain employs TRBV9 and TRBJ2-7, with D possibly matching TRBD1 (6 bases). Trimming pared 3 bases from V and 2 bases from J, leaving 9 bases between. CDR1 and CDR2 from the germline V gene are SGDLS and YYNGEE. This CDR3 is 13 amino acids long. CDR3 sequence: CASSADRTYEQYF. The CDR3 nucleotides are TGTGCCAGCAGCGCGGACAGAACCTACGAGCAGTACTTC. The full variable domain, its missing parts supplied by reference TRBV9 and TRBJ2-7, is DSGVTQTPKHLITATGQRVTLRCSPRSGDLSVYWYQQSLDQGLQFLIQYYNGEERAKGNILERFSAQQFPDLHSELNLSSLELGDSALYFCASSADRTYEQYFGPGTRLTVT.

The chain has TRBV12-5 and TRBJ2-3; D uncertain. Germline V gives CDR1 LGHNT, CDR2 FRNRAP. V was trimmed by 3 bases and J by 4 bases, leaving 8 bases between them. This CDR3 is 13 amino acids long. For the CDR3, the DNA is TGTGCTAGTGGTTTCCCGCGATCAGATACGCAGTATTTT. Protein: CASGFPRSDTQYF. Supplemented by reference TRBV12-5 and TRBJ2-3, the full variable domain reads DARVTQTPRHKVTEMGQEVTMRCQPILGHNTVFWYRQTMMQGLELLAYFRNRAPLDDSGMPKDRFSAEMPDATLATLKIQPSEPRDSAVYFCASGFPRSDTQYFGPGTRLTVL.

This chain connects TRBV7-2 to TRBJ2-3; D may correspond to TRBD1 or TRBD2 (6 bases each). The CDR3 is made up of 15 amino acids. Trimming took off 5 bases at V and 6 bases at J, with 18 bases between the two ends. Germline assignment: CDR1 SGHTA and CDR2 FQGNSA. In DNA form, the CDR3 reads TGTGCCAGCAGCGCCTCTTGGGGGGCGCTTGATACGCAGTATTTT. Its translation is CASSASWGALDTQYF.

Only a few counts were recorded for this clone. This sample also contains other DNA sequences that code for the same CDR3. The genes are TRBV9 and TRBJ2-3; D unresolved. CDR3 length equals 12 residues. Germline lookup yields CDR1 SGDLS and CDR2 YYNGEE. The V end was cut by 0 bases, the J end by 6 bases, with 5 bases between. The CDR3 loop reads CASSVVLDTQYF. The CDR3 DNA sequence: TGTGCCAGCAGCGTAGTCCTGGATACGCAGTATTTT.

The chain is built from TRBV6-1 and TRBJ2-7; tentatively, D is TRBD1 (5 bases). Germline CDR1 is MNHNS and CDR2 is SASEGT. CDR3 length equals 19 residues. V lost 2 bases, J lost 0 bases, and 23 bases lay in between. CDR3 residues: CASSESDPVRQLPSYEQYF. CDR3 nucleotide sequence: TGTGCCAGCAGTGAAAGTGACCCCGTGAGACAGCTACCCTCCTACGAGCAGTACTTC.

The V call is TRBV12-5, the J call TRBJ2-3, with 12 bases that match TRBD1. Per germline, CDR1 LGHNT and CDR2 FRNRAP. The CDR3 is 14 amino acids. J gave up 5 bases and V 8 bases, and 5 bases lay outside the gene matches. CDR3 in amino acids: CASKGQGAEDTQYF. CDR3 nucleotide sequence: TGTGCTAGTAAGGGACAGGGGGCAGAAGATACGCAGTATTTT. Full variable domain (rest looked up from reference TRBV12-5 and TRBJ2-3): DARVTQTPRHKVTEMGQEVTMRCQPILGHNTVFWYRQTMMQGLELLAYFRNRAPLDDSGMPKDRFSAEMPDATLATLKIQPSEPRDSAVYFCASKGQGAEDTQYFGPGTRLTVL.

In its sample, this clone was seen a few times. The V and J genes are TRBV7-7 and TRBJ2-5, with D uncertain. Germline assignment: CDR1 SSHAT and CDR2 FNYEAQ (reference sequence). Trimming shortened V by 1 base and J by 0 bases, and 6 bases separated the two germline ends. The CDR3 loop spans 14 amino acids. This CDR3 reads CASSLGVDQETQYF. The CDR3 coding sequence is TGTGCCAGCAGCTTAGGGGTCGACCAAGAGACCCAGTACTTC.

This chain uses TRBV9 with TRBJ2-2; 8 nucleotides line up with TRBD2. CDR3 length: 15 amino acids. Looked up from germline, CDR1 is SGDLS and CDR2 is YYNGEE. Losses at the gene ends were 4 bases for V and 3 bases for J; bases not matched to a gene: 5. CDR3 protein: CASSLGGADTGELFF. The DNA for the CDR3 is TGTGCCAGCAGCCTCGGGGGGGCCGACACCGGGGAGCTGTTTTTT.

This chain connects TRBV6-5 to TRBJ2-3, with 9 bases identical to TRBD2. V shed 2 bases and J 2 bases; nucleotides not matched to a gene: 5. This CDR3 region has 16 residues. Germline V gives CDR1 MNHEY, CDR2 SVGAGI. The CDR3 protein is CASSYRAGGHTDTQYF. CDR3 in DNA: TGTGCCAGCAGTTACAGAGCGGGGGGTCACACAGATACGCAGTATTTT.

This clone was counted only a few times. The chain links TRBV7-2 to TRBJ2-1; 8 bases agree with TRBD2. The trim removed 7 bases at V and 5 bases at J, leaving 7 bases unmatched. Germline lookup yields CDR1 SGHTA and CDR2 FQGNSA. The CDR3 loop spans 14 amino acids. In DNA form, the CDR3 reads TGTGCCAGCACCCTTAGGACTAGCCACAATGAGCAGTTCTTC. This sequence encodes CASTLRTSHNEQFF.

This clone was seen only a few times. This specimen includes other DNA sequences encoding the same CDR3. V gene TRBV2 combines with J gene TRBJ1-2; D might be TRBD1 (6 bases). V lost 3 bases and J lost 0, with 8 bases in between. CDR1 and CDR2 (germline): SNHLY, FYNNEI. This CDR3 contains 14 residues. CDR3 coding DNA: TGTGCCAGCAGTGAGCAGGGGCCTAACTATGGCTACACCTTC. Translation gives CASSEQGPNYGYTF.

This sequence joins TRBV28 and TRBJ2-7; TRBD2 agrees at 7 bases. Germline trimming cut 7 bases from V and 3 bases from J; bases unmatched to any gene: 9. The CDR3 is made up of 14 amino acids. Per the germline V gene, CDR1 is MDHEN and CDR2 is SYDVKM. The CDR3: CASIPLAGDYEQYF. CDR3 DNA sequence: TGTGCCAGCATCCCCCTCGCGGGGGACTACGAGCAGTACTTC.

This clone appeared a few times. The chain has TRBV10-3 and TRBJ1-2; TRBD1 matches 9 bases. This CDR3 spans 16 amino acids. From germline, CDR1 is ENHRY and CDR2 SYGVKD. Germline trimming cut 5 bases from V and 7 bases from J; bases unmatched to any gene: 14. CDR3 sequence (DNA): TGTGCCATCAGTCCGGGACAGGGAGGCCGTAGAGGTGGCTACACCTTC. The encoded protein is CAISPGQGGRRGGYTF.

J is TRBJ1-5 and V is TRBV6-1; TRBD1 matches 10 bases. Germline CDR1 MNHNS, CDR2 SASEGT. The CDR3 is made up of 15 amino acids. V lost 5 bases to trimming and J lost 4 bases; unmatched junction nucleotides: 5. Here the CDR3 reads CASSFRQGANQPQHF. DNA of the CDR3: TGTGCCAGCAGTTTCAGACAGGGGGCGAATCAGCCCCAGCATTTT.

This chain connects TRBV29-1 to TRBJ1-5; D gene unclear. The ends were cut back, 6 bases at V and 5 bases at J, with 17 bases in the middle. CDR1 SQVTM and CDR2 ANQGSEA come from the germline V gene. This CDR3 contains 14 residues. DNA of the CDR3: TGCAGCGTCCAAGAGGGTAGAACAGATCAGCCCCAGCATTTT. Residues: CSVQEGRTDQPQHF.

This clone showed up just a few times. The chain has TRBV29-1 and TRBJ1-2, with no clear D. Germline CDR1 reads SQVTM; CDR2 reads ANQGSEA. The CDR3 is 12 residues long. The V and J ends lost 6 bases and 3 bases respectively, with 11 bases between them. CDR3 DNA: TGCAGCGTCCTTGACACTGACTATGGCTACACCTTC. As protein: CSVLDTDYGYTF. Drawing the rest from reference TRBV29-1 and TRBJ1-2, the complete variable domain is SAVISQKPSRDICQRGTSLTIQCQVDSQVTMMFWYRQQPGQSLTLIATANQGSEATYESGFVIDKFPISRPNLTFSTLTVSNMSPEDSSIYLCSVLDTDYGYTFGSGTRLTVV.

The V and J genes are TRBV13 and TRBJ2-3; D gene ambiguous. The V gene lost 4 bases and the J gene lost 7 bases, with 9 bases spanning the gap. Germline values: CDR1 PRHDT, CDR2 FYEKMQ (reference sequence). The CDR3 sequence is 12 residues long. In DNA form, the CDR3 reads TGTGCCAGCAGCTCCTACAGAAATACGCAGTATTTT. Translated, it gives CASSSYRNTQYF. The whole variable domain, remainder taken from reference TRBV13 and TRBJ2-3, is AAGVIQSPRHLIKEKRETATLKCYPIPRHDTVYWYQQGPGQDPQFLISFYEKMQSDKGSIPDRFSAQQFSDYHSELNMSSLELGDSALYFCASSSYRNTQYFGPGTRLTVL.

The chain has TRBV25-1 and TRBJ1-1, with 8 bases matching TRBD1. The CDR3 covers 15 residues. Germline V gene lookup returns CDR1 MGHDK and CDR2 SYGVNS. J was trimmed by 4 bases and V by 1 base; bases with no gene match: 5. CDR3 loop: CASSEFRTGSTEAFF. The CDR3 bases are TGTGCCAGCAGTGAATTTAGGACAGGGAGCACTGAAGCTTTCTTT.

The CDR3 loop is CASAIKSSGNTIYF. The CDR3 region has the DNA TGTGCCAGCGCCATCAAGTCCTCTGGAAACACCATATATTTT. The chain has TRBV2 and TRBJ1-3; D is unclear. The germline V gene has CDR1 SNHLY and CDR2 FYNNEI. V lost 8 bases, J lost 0 bases, and 11 bases lay in between. The length of the CDR3 is 14 residues.

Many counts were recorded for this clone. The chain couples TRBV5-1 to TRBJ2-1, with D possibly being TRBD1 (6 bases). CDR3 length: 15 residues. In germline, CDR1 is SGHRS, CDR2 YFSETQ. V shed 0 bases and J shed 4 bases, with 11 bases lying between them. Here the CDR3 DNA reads TGCGCCAGCAGCTTGGAAGGACAGAGGTACAATGAGCAGTTCTTC. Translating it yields CASSLEGQRYNEQFF.

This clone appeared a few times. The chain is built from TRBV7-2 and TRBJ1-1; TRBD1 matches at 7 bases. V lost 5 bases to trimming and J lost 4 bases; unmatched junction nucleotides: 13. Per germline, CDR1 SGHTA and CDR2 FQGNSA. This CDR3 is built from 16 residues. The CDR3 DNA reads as TGTGCCAGCAGCCCTCCCCGACAGGGCCGGAGCACTGAAGCTTTCTTT. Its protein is CASSPPRQGRSTEAFF.

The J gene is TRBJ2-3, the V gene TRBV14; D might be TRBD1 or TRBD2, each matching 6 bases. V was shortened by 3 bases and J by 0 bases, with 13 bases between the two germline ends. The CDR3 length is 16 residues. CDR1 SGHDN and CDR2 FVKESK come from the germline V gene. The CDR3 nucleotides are TGTGCCAGCAGCCAGGGAAGGGGGGCCAGCACAGATACGCAGTATTTT. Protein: CASSQGRGASTDTQYF.

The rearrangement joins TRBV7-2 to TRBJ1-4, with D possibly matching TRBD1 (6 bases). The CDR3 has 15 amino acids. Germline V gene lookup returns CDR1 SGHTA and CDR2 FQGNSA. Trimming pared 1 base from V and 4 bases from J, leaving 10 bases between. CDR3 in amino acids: CASSLDRVDNEKLFF. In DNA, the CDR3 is TGTGCCAGCAGCTTAGACAGGGTGGATAATGAAAAACTGTTTTTT.

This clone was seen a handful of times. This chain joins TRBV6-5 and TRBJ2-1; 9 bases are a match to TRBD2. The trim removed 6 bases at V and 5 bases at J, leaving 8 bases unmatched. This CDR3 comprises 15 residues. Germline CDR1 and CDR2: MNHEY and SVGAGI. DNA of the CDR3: TGTGCCAGCAGGGCCGGGACTAGCCGAGACAATGAGCAGTTCTTC. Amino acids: CASRAGTSRDNEQFF.

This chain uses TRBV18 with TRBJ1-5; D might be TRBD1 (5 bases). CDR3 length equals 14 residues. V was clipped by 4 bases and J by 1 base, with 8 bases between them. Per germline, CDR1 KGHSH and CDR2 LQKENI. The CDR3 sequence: CASSLTASNQPQHF. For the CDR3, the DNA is TGTGCCAGCTCACTGACAGCGAGCAATCAGCCCCAGCATTTT.